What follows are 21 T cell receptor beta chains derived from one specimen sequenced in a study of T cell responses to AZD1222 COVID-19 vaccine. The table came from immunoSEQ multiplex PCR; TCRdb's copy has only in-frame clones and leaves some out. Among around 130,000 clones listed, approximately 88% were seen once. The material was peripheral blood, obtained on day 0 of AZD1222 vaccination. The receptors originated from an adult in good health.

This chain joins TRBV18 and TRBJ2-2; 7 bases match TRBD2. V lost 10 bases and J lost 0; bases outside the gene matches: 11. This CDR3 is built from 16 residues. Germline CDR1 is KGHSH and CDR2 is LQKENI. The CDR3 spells CATPRGSGSNTGELFF. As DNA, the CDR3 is TGTGCCACCCCCCGAGGTAGCGGGTCGAACACCGGGGAGCTGTTTTTT. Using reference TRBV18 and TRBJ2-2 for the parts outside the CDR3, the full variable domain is NAGVMQNPRHLVRRRGQEARLRCSPMKGHSHVYWYRQLPEEGLKFMVYLQKENIIDESGMPKERFSAEFPKEGPSILRIQQVVRGDSAAYFCATPRGSGSNTGELFFGEGSRLTVL.

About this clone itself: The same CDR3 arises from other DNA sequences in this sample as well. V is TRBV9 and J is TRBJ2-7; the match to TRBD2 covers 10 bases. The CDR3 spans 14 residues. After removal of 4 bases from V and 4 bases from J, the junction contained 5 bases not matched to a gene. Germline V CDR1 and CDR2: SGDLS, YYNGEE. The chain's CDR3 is CASSPRTSGYEQYF. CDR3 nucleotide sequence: TGTGCCAGCAGCCCGAGGACTAGCGGATACGAGCAGTACTTC. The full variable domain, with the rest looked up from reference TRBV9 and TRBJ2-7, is DSGVTQTPKHLITATGQRVTLRCSPRSGDLSVYWYQQSLDQGLQFLIQYYNGEERAKGNILERFSAQQFPDLHSELNLSSLELGDSALYFCASSPRTSGYEQYFGPGTRLTVT.

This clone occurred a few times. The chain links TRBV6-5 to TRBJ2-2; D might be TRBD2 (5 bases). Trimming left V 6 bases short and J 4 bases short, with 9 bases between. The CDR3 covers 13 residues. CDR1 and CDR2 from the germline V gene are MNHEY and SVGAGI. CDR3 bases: TGTGCCAGCAGAAGAGGGATCACCGGGGAGCTGTTTTTT. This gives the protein CASRRGITGELFF.

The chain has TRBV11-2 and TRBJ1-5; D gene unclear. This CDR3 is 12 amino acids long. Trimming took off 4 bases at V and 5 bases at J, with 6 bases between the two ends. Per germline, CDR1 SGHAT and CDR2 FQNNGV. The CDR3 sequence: CASSSSDQPQHF. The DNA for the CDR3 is TGTGCCAGCAGCTCGTCGGATCAGCCCCAGCATTTT.

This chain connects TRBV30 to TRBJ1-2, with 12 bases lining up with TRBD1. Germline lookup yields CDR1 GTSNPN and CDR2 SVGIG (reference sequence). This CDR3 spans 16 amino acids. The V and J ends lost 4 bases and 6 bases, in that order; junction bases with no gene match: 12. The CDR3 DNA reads TGTGCCTGGACCCTCCGGGACAGGGGGCTAGTAAATGGCTACACCTTC. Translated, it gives CAWTLRDRGLVNGYTF.

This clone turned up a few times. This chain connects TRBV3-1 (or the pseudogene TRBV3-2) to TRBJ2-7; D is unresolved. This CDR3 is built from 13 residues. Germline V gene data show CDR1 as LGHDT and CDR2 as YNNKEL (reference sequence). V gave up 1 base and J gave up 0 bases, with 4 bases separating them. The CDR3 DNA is TGTGCCAGCAGCCAAGGCCCCTCCTACGAGCAGTACTTC. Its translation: CASSQGPSYEQYF.

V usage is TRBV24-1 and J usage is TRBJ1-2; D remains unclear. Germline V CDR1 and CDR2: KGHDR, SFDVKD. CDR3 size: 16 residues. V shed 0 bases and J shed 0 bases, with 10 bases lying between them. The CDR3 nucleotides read TGTGCCACCAGTGATTTGAGGCAGAAAGCTAACTATGGCTACACCTTC. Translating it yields CATSDLRQKANYGYTF.

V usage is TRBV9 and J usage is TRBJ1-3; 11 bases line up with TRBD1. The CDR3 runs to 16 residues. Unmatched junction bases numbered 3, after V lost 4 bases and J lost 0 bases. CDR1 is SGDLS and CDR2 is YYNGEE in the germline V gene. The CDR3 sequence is CASSSGTGGSGNTIYF. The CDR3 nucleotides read TGTGCCAGCAGCTCAGGGACAGGGGGCTCTGGAAACACCATATATTTT.

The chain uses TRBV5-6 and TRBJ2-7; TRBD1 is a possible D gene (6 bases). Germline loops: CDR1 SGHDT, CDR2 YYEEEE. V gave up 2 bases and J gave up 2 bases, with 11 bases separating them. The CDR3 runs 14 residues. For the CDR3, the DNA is TGTGCCAGCAGCTTCTACAGGGTCCCCTACGAGCAGTACTTC. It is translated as CASSFYRVPYEQYF.

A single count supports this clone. The CDR3, as DNA: TGTGCCAGTAGTATAGTTTCCGGGTCCGGCTATGGCTACACCTTC. Protein sequence: CASSIVSGSGYGYTF. The chain recombines TRBV19 with TRBJ1-2; no clear D gene. This CDR3 region has 15 residues. CDR1 is LNHDA and CDR2 is SQIVND in the germline V gene (reference sequence). Trimming removed 1 base at V and 4 bases at J, with 13 bases between.

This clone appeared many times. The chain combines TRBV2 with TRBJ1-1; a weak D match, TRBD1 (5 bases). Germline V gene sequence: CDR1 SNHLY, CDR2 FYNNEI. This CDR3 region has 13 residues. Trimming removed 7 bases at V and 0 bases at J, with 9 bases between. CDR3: CASIMDMNTEAFF. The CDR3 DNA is TGTGCCAGCATTATGGACATGAACACTGAAGCTTTCTTT. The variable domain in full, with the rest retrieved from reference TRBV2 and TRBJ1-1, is EPEVTQTPSHQVTQMGQEVILRCVPISNHLYFYWYRQILGQKVEFLVSFYNNEISEKSEIFDDQFSVERPDGSNFTLKIRSTKLEDSAMYFCASIMDMNTEAFFGQGTRLTVV.

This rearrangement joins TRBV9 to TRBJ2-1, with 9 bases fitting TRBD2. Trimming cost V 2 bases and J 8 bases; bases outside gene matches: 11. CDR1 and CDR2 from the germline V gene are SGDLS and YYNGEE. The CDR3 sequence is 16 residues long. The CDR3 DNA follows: TGTGCCAGCAGCGTCTCTAGCGGGATGGGTGGCGATGAGCAGTTCTTC. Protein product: CASSVSSGMGGDEQFF.

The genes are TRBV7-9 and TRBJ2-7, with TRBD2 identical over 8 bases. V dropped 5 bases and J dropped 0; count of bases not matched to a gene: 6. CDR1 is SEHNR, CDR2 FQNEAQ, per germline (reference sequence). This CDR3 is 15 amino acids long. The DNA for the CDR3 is TGTGCCAGCAGCGACTCCGGGACTAGCTCCTACGAGCAGTACTTC. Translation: CASSDSGTSSYEQYF. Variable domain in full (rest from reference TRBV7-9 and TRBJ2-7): DTGVSQNPRHKITKRGQNVTFRCDPISEHNRLYWYRQTLGQGPEFLTYFQNEAQLEKSRLLSDRFSAERPKGSFSTLEIQRTEQGDSAMYLCASSDSGTSSYEQYFGPGTRLTVT.

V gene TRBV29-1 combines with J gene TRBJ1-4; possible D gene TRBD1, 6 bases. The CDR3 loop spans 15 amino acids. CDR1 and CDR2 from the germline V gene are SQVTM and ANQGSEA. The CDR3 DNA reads TGCATCCCTACAGGGTTGCGGGCAACTAATGAAAAACTGTTTTTT. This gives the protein CIPTGLRATNEKLFF.

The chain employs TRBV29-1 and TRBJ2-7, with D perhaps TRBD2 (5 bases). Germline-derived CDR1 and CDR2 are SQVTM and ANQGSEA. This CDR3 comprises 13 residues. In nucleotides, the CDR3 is TGCAGTGGGTCGGGGAGCAATTCCTACGAGCAGTACTTC. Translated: CSGSGSNSYEQYF.

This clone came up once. The CDR3 is CASSESLERLYEQYF. As DNA, the CDR3 is TGCGCCAGCAGTGAGTCGCTAGAGAGGCTGTACGAGCAGTACTTC. The chain couples TRBV10-1 to TRBJ2-7; no definite D call. Germline V gene sequence: CDR1 WNHNN, CDR2 SYGVQD (reference sequence). The CDR3 consists of 15 residues. V was cut by 0 bases and J by 4 bases, with 13 bases left in between.

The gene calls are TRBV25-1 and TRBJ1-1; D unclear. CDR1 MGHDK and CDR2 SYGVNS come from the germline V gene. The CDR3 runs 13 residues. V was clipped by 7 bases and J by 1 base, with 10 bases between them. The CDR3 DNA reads TGTGCCAGCACCCCACGGGGGAACACTGAAGCTTTCTTT. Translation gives CASTPRGNTEAFF.

The CDR3 loop reads CASSVGTGGQPQHF. The CDR3 nucleotides are TGCGCCAGCAGTGTGGGGACAGGGGGTCAGCCCCAGCATTTT. The V gene is TRBV10-2, the J gene TRBJ1-5; 11 positions agree with TRBD1. V shed 4 bases and J 6 bases; nucleotides not matched to a gene: 2. Germline loops: CDR1 WSHSY, CDR2 SAAADI. The CDR3 consists of 14 residues.

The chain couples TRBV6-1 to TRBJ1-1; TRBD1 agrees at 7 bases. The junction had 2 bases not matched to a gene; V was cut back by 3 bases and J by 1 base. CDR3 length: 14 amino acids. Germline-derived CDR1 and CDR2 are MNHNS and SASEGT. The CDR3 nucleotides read TGTGCCAGCAGTGACCGGACAGGGAACACTGAAGCTTTCTTT. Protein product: CASSDRTGNTEAFF.

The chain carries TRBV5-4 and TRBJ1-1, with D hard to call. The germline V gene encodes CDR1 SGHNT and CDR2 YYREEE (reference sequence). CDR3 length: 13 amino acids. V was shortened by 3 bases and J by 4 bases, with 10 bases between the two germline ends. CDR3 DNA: TGTGCCAGCAGCTGGCTAGGGTCCACTGAAGCTTTCTTT. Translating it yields CASSWLGSTEAFF.

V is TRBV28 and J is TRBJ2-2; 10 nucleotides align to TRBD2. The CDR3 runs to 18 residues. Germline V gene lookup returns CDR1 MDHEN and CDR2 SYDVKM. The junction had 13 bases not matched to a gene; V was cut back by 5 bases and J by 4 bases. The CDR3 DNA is TGTGCCAGCAGTCCACCCCCGGGAGCGGGAGGGCCCACCGGGGAGCTGTTTTTT. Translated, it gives CASSPPPGAGGPTGELFF.